What follows are 7 T cell receptor beta chains derived from one specimen sequenced in a study of blood T cells in healthy people across ages. Combining a sample-barcoded 5' primer with a J-beta primer mix, a second PCR ran for roughly 7 to 12 cycles. TCRdb recomputed calls from the 5' RACE reads with MiXCR, one row per CDR3 protein. The sample shows 550,000 to 600,000 distinct CDR3 sequences, 27% of them seen only once. The sample comprised blood. Every receptor here comes from a woman in her sixties or seventies in good health.

V usage is TRBV4-3 and J usage is TRBJ1-1; D uncertain. Trimming took off 0 bases at V and 0 bases at J, with 8 bases between the two ends. Germline CDR1 LGHNA, CDR2 YSLEER. This CDR3 is 15 amino acids long. CDR3 loop: CASSQETELNTEAFF. The CDR3 region has the DNA TGCGCCAGCAGCCAAGAAACCGAGTTGAACACTGAAGCTTTCTTT.

The chain has TRBV7-2 and TRBJ2-7; perhaps TRBD2 as D (5 bases). Germline V gene sequence: CDR1 SGHTA, CDR2 FQGNSA. The V gene lost 5 bases and the J gene lost 2 bases, with 22 bases spanning the gap. The CDR3 covers 17 residues. DNA for the CDR3: TGTGCCAGCAGCGGCCAACCAGGACGTCAAGCGGCCTACGAGCAGTACTTC. It specifies CASSGQPGRQAAYEQYF.

This clonotype was picked up a small number of times. The chain couples TRBV7-2 to TRBJ2-5; possible D gene TRBD2, 5 bases. The end of the DNA aligns better with TRBJ2-7, so the J call may be wrong. CDR3 size: 14 residues. Germline CDR1 reads SGHTA; CDR2 reads FQGNSA. The CDR3 protein is CASSLDLGLYEQYF. CDR3 sequence (DNA): TGTGCCAGCAGCTTAGATCTAGGACTCTACGAGCAGTACTTC.

V gene TRBV7-3 combines with J gene TRBJ2-3, with D possibly TRBD2 on 5 matching bases. The CDR3 contains 14 residues. CDR1 and CDR2 (germline): SGHTA, FQGTGA. With 6 bases removed from V and 4 bases from J, the gap between germline ends came to 14 bases. The CDR3 protein is CASSPGMSSDTQYF. CDR3 DNA sequence: TGTGCCAGCAGTCCCGGGATGAGCTCAGATACGCAGTATTTT.

The chain carries TRBV10-3 and TRBJ2-1, with TRBD1 matching 7 bases. CDR1 and CDR2 from the germline V gene are ENHRY and SYGVKD. V shed 3 bases and J 0 bases; nucleotides not matched to a gene: 11. This CDR3 is built from 18 residues. CDR3 sequence: CAISERVPTGSSYNEQFF. Here the CDR3 DNA reads TGTGCCATCAGTGAACGGGTCCCGACAGGGAGCTCCTACAATGAGCAGTTCTTC.

The V gene is TRBV4-3, the J gene TRBJ2-5, with D possibly being TRBD2 (6 bases). With 1 base removed from V and 2 bases from J, the gap between germline ends came to 11 bases. The germline CDR1 and CDR2 sequences are LGHNA and YSLEER. The CDR3 has 15 residues. CDR3 nucleotide sequence: TGCGCCAGCAGCCAAGGGGGAGCGGGTCAAGAGACCCAGTACTTC. Translation: CASSQGGAGQETQYF.

This clonotype was detected a few times. The chain joins TRBV2 to TRBJ2-5; perhaps TRBD1 as D (6 bases). The CDR3 extends over 14 amino acids. Germline CDR1 SNHLY, CDR2 FYNNEI. Trimming pared 3 bases from V and 2 bases from J, leaving 10 bases between. The CDR3 nucleotides are TGTGCCAGCAGTGATACAGGGTCTCAAGAGACCCAGTACTTC. The encoded protein is CASSDTGSQETQYF.